This T cell receptor (beta chain) was sequenced for a study of identical twins (dated by TCRdb to the mid-2010s). Regarding the research as a whole: The study deep-sequenced TCR alpha and beta repertoires from monozygotic twins, unrelated adults of various ages and cord blood to test whether fetal clonotypes persist. To rule out contamination, the twin experiments were replicated at different times with different library preparation protocols.

Library preparation employed 5' RACE. Sequencing relied on an Illumina HiSeq 2000. Template switching added a universal primer binding site, and the final cDNA carried a unique molecular identifier that allowed TCR cDNA molecules to be counted accurately. Specific primers in the conserved constant-segment region were used to synthesize first-strand cDNA for TCR alpha and beta chains. To control for contamination, each cDNA library was double barcoded with a SMART-Mk sample barcode plus Illumina barcodes. Two successive PCR steps introduced TruSeq adapter sequences along with Illumina sample barcodes. Sequencing of the TCR alpha and beta cDNA libraries was done on the Illumina HiSeq platform using custom primers. The paper's data handling went like this. MiGEC processed the raw reads to extract unique molecular identifiers, while MiXCR was used to determine the CDR3 positions. For each individual, recombination models were inferred using an EM algorithm with the repgenHMM and IGoR tools. Shared clonotypes were analyzed with the tcR package in R, and sharing was normalized by the product of cloneset sizes. Out-of-frame nonproductive sequences were analyzed to study raw recombination free of thymic and clonal selection effects. The public sequencing data were trimmed at Q25 with fastp and processed into clonotypes with MiXCR by TCRdb, which kept only in-frame beta chains. All rows with the same CDR3 protein become a single entry with the most common DNA and genes. TCRdb, not the authors, supplied the V and J calls. Here the sample has around 470,000 distinct CDR3 sequences; more than 13% occur a single time. The ten biggest clones cover over 0.5% of the sample.

CDR3 length: 14 amino acids, cysteine to phenylalanine. The only DNA kept is the CDR3, 42 bases in frame from the first base. The germline ends are 10 bases apart after V is trimmed by 2 bases and J by 2 bases. CDR1 SGHAT and CDR2 FQNNGV were looked up in the germline V gene. Results and caveats for the whole study, not just this receptor: Out-of-frame TCR alpha sequences shared between twins showed an excess of low generation-probability sequences compared with coincidental sharing between unrelated individuals. Recombination models systematically underestimated out-of-frame TCR alpha sharing in monozygotic twins but agreed with sharing between unrelated individuals. A weaker excess of twin sharing was found in beta out-of-frame sequences because the signal-to-noise ratio was lowered by fewer shared sequences. Because the same donors could not be followed over many years, conclusions were based on cross-sectional statistical analysis. Fewer insertions were carried by abundant cord blood beta clonotypes, a similar but weaker trend appeared in young adult naive repertoires, and no such trend appeared in memory repertoires. Invariant T cells such as MAIT and iNKT could partly confound zero-insertion analyses, although diverse VJ usage argued against such confounding for most clonotypes.

All donors were healthy Caucasians. The twin cohort comprised three pairs of female monozygotic twins, all aged roughly 18 to 30 years. CD4+ and CD8+ T cell populations were isolated with positive isolation kits from Invitrogen. Notes on this clonotype: The specificity of this receptor is unknown. No base quality information exists; no much larger clone differs at one position.

This sample was shared with a second study, whose subject was yellow fever vaccine responses in identical twins. Looking at the second paper: The authors reported that the T cell response to vaccination in identical twins appeared partly convergent and partly personalized. In identical twins, the study followed T cell clones that responded to the vaccine with precision.

Sequenced material: CD4+ T cells sorted from blood. The chain is made from TRBV11-2 and TRBJ2-7; TRBD2 is possibly the D segment (6 matching bases). This receptor was identified in a woman under 30 in good health. The DNA sequence follows: TGTGCCAGCAGCTTACTCCCGGGGGCCTACGAGCAGTACTTC. Its amino acids are CASSLLPGAYEQYF.